This TCR beta chain was sequenced during a study of blood T cell repertoires in COVID-19. The V gene end was trimmed by 5 bases and the J gene end by 4 bases; junction bases not matched to a gene: 1. The germline V gene has CDR1 DFQATT and CDR2 SNEGSKA (reference sequence). This CDR3 spans 11 amino acids. Points on this clone: This same CDR3 is encoded by further DNA sequences in the sample.

Using immunoSEQ multiplex PCR, the repertoire was profiled, and TCRdb retains in-frame clones only, with some absent. The sample includes 450,000 to 600,000 clones, about nine tenths seen only once; the top ten take about 0.75%. The material sequenced was PBMCs or T cells enriched from blood (not recorded which). The V and J genes are TRBV20-1 and TRBJ2-7; TRBD2 matches at 8 bases. This TCR was recovered from a woman between 18 and 29 years old who had recovered from COVID-19. CDR3 in DNA: TGCAGTGCTCGGGGGGGGTACGAGCAGTACTTC. This translates into CSARGGYEQYF.